This TCR beta chain was documented in a study of early T cells in non-severe SARS-CoV-2 infection. Overall study: The sequenced material was bulk RNA from unsorted whole blood, and its chains were unpaired.

Points from the study as a whole: Anti-spike CD8 specificities were favored by VDJdb matching, whose results missed private and CD4 specificities.

This clonotype was seen at least ten times. As yet, its antigen is unknown. TCRdb recomputed calls from the 5' RACE reads with MiXCR, one row per CDR3 protein. This table holds around 28,000 distinct CDR3 sequences, roughly 4% found once. Germline CDR1 LGHDT, CDR2 YNNKEL (reference sequence). Trimming took 6 bases from V and 4 from J, leaving 18 bases between them. CDR3 size: 15 residues. This TCR derives from an adult who was a healthcare worker with PCR-confirmed SARS-CoV-2 infection or an uninfected control (not recorded which). V and J are TRBV3-1 and TRBJ2-5; D unclear. Sequencing was carried out using whole blood. This CDR3 is CASSPRPLGRETQYF. The CDR3 region has the DNA TGTGCCAGCAGTCCGCGTCCCCTAGGGCGAGAGACCCAGTACTTC.